This note documents a single T cell receptor (beta chain) sequence. V was pared by 5 bases and J by 4 bases, with 8 bases between. The germline V gene encodes CDR1 MNHEY and CDR2 SVGAGI. The CDR3 runs to 13 residues. Repertoires were generated with immunoSEQ multiplex PCR, while TCRdb's copy carries only in-frame clones and drops some. The data show over 150,000 clones, roughly 85% seen once. This specimen belongs to a study of blood T cell repertoires in COVID-19. Across the study: Acute-phase and convalescent COVID-19 samples originated in the United States, Italy and Spain.

The V gene is TRBV6-5, the J gene TRBJ2-2; D is possibly TRBD2 (5 bases). Sequencing was performed on peripheral blood. The TCR originated in a woman of 80 years or more with acute or convalescent COVID-19. As DNA, the CDR3 is TGTGCCAGCAGTAACGCGGGCACCGGGGAGCTGTTTTTT. Residues: CASSNAGTGELFF.